A single sample gave rise to the 11 T cell receptor beta chains below, sequenced in a study of T cell changes during pregnancy in multiple sclerosis. Only in-frame clones appear in the TCRdb table, and some are missing; sequencing was by immunoSEQ multiplex PCR. The data show around 27,000 clones, with around nine tenths seen just once and more than 0.7% held by the top ten. Here the sequenced sample was CD4+ T cells from peripheral blood mononuclear cells, taken in the first trimester of pregnancy. The source is a female donor with multiple sclerosis, enrolled in a pregnancy study.

This clone was picked up one time. The gene calls are TRBV4-1 and TRBJ1-2; D gene unclear. In germline, CDR1 is MGHRA, CDR2 YSYEKL. Between the trimmed V and J ends, which lost 0 bases and 8 bases, there was a span of 7 bases. The CDR3 consists of 12 residues. The CDR3 DNA is TGCGCCAGCAGCCAAGACCACTGGGGCTACACCTTC. This codes for CASSQDHWGYTF.

The genes are TRBV7-9 and TRBJ2-7; possible D gene TRBD1, 7 bases. V shed 3 bases and J shed 6 bases, with 15 bases lying between them. There are 14 residues in the CDR3. Germline loops: CDR1 SEHNR, CDR2 FQNEAQ (reference sequence). The CDR3 loop is CASSFFGQGGEQYF. CDR3 DNA sequence: TGTGCCAGCAGCTTTTTCGGGCAGGGGGGCGAGCAGTACTTC.

This chain joins TRBV14 and TRBJ2-1; no clear D gene. Germline-derived CDR1 and CDR2 are SGHDN and FVKESK. V lost 6 bases to trimming and J lost 1 base, with 10 bases between them. The CDR3 contains 14 residues. The CDR3 is CASSPSLSYNEQFF. The DNA of the CDR3 is TGTGCCAGCAGTCCCTCTCTATCCTACAATGAGCAGTTCTTC.

The rearrangement joins TRBV6-1 to TRBJ1-1; the D gene is possibly TRBD1 (6 bases). The CDR3 has 13 residues. The germline gives CDR1 MNHNS, CDR2 SASEGT. The V end lost 1 base, the J end lost 4 bases, and 7 bases lay between the germline ends. The DNA for the CDR3 is TGTGCCAGCAGTGAAGGGGGGCGCACTGAAGCTTTCTTT. As protein: CASSEGGRTEAFF.

The chain combines TRBV2 with TRBJ1-1; TRBD1 might be the D (5 bases). Germline loops: CDR1 SNHLY, CDR2 FYNNEI. V was clipped by 0 bases and J by 1 base, with 6 bases between them. The CDR3 has 14 residues. The CDR3 nucleotides read TGTGCCAGCAGTGAAGCCGGGGGGAACACTGAAGCTTTCTTT. Amino acids: CASSEAGGNTEAFF.

This clone was seen only once. The V gene is TRBV5-1, the J gene TRBJ2-5, with 7 bases fitting TRBD1. The CDR3 is 14 amino acids. Germline trimming cut 6 bases from V and 1 base from J; bases unmatched to any gene: 6. CDR1 SGHRS and CDR2 YFSETQ come from the germline V gene. CDR3 amino acids: CASTPGGSQETQYF. The CDR3, as DNA: TGCGCCAGCACCCCAGGGGGAAGCCAAGAGACCCAGTACTTC.

V gene TRBV21-1 combines with J gene TRBJ1-5; TRBD1, the D gene given by the table, was not confirmed from the DNA. TRBV21-1 counts as a pseudogene. This CDR3 is 16 amino acids long. The CDR3 region has the DNA TGTGCCAGCAGCAATGGAACAGGGAAGAGAGATCAGCCCCAGCATTTT. Translated: CASSNGTGKRDQPQHF.

V gene TRBV7-8 combines with J gene TRBJ2-3, with 15 bases that match TRBD2. Germline V gene sequence: CDR1 SGHVS, CDR2 FQNEAQ. The junction had 11 bases not matched to a gene; V was cut back by 7 bases and J by 9 bases. The CDR3 is 16 amino acids. The DNA of the CDR3 is TGTGCCAGCATCCCAGGACTAGCGGGGGGGGCGGGGACGCAGTATTTT. Amino acids: CASIPGLAGGAGTQYF. The full variable domain, in which reference TRBV7-8 and TRBJ2-3 provide the parts outside the CDR3, is GAGVSQSPRYKVAKRGQDVALRCDPISGHVSLFWYQQALGQGPEFLTYFQNEAQLDKSGLPSDRFFAERPEGSVSTLKIQRTQQEDSAVYLCASIPGLAGGAGTQYFGPGTRLTVL.

The chain employs TRBV30 and TRBJ1-5; D ambiguous. This CDR3 comprises 14 residues. Looked up from germline, CDR1 is GTSNPN and CDR2 is SVGIG (reference sequence). The V end lost 0 bases, the J end lost 1 base, and 7 bases lay between the germline ends. The CDR3 sequence: CAWSVTGSNQPQHF. Written as DNA, the CDR3 is TGTGCCTGGAGTGTTACGGGGAGCAATCAGCCCCAGCATTTT.

This clone turned up a few times. The chain combines TRBV19 with TRBJ1-2; a possible D gene is TRBD1 (5 bases). Trimming pared 7 bases from V and 1 base from J, leaving 13 bases between. The germline V gene encodes CDR1 LNHDA and CDR2 SQIVND (reference sequence). This CDR3 region has 14 residues. CDR3 sequence reads: CASMARGLNYGYTF. CDR3 coding DNA: TGTGCCAGTATGGCAAGGGGACTTAACTATGGCTACACCTTC.

This chain uses TRBV7-2 with TRBJ1-1; TRBD1 agrees at 8 bases. The CDR3 is 14 residues long. CDR1 is SGHTA, CDR2 FQGNSA, per germline. The junction had 6 bases not matched to a gene; V was cut back by 5 bases and J by 4 bases. The CDR3 nucleotides read TGTGCCAGCAGCGTATCAGGGGGCAGCACTGAAGCTTTCTTT. Translation gives CASSVSGGSTEAFF.